The 12 T cell receptor beta chains below were found in one sample sequenced in a study of beta chain features in type 1 diabetes (dated by TCRdb to 2016 to 2018). Libraries came from the immunoSEQ multiplex PCR assay. All of the isolated RNA was reverse transcribed with the High Capacity cDNA Reverse Transcription Kit, so expressed TCRB transcripts were sequenced. The clones in this table, taken by TCRdb from immuneACCESS, are in-frame only. Not every clone is retained; where verified, under half of the shortfall comes from an unresolved V gene, and the cause of the rest is unknown. The sample table holds about 620,000 clones, of which 15% were seen once. The ten largest clonotypes hold 0.093% of the sample. Sequencing was carried out using naive CD4+ T cells from blood. The sample's cell subset or site, from its label and the paper: true naive CD4+ T cells. These receptors were taken from a young man in good health.

The chain links TRBV4-2 to TRBJ2-7; 15 bases are shared with TRBD2. V shed 4 bases and J 7 bases; nucleotides not matched to a gene: 5. The CDR3 is 15 amino acids. Germline V lookup: CDR1 LGHNA, CDR2 YNFKEQ. As DNA, the CDR3 is TGTGCCAGCAGCCCGGGACTAGCGGGAGGCGGAGAGCAGTACTTC. Its translation is CASSPGLAGGGEQYF.

This clone was observed a handful of times. The chain uses TRBV27 and TRBJ2-1, with D perhaps matching TRBD1 or TRBD2 (5 bases each). Germline V lookup: CDR1 MNHEY, CDR2 SMNVEV (reference sequence). The CDR3 loop spans 15 amino acids. V shed 2 bases and J shed 4 bases, with 12 bases lying between them. The CDR3 DNA reads TGTGCCAGCAGTTTAGAGGGACCCGGTTACAATGAGCAGTTCTTC. As protein: CASSLEGPGYNEQFF.

This clone was counted only a few times. J is TRBJ2-7 and V is TRBV7-9; tentatively, D is TRBD1 (6 bases). Germline lookup yields CDR1 SEHNR and CDR2 FQNEAQ (reference sequence). The CDR3 length is 16 residues. V lost 4 bases, J lost 6 bases, and 22 bases lay in between. As DNA, the CDR3 is TGTGCCAGCAGCTCGATGCAGGGGTTTGGTTTAGGCGAGCAGTACTTC. Protein sequence: CASSSMQGFGLGEQYF.

The table lists this clone with a few counts. This rearrangement joins TRBV7-2 to TRBJ2-3; 10 bases are a match to TRBD1. J gave up 1 base and V 4 bases, and 8 bases lay outside the gene matches. Germline CDR1 reads SGHTA; CDR2 reads FQGNSA. The CDR3 is 17 residues long. CDR3 loop: CASSSGTGVSGTDTQYF. The CDR3 DNA reads TGTGCCAGCAGCTCCGGGACAGGGGTTTCTGGCACAGATACGCAGTATTTT.

This chain links TRBV5-6 with TRBJ2-1; unclear D gene. V was pared by 0 bases and J by 8 bases, with 15 bases between. CDR3 length equals 15 residues. Germline CDR1 is SGHDT and CDR2 is YYEEEE. CDR3 amino acids: CASSLVGALGYEQFF. DNA of the CDR3: TGTGCCAGCAGCTTGGTCGGTGCCCTCGGATATGAGCAGTTCTTC. Together with reference TRBV5-6 and TRBJ2-1, the CDR3 gives the full variable domain: DAGVTQSPTHLIKTRGQQVTLRCSPKSGHDTVSWYQQALGQGPQFIFQYYEEEERQRGNFPDRFSGHQFPNYSSELNVNALLLGDSALYLCASSLVGALGYEQFFGPGTRLTVL.

The chain carries TRBV15 and TRBJ2-7; D is tentatively TRBD1 or TRBD2 (5 bases each). The CDR3 spans 14 residues. Trimming took off 3 bases at V and 0 bases at J, with 9 bases between the two ends. Germline V gives CDR1 LNHNV, CDR2 YYDKDF (reference sequence). CDR3 region: CATSSAGTSYEQYF. The CDR3 DNA reads as TGTGCCACCAGCAGTGCCGGGACCTCCTACGAGCAGTACTTC.

This clone turned up a few times. V gene TRBV5-1 combines with J gene TRBJ1-2; 7 bases align to TRBD1. The J segment lost 3 bases and the V segment lost 4 bases, leaving 6 bases of the junction unmatched. CDR1 and CDR2 (germline): SGHRS, YFSETQ. The CDR3 has 14 residues. CDR3 bases: TGCGCCAGCAGCGCCGGGGACAGTCACTATGGCTACACCTTC. Translation gives CASSAGDSHYGYTF.

This chain joins TRBV15 and TRBJ2-2, with D unresolved. From germline, CDR1 is LNHNV and CDR2 YYDKDF (reference sequence). The CDR3 has 16 amino acids. V lost 1 base, J lost 1 base, and 10 bases lay in between. Written as DNA, the CDR3 is TGTGCCACCAGCAGAGCCCGAGCCCAGAACACCGGGGAGCTGTTTTTT. Translated, it gives CATSRARAQNTGELFF.

This clone was counted between two and nine times. This chain connects TRBV21-1 to TRBJ1-5; the table gives TRBD1 as D, unverified against the DNA. TRBV21-1 is designated a pseudogene. The CDR3 runs to 16 residues. CDR3 DNA: TGTGCCAGCAGCCCACGCAAACAGGGGGCGTTTCAGCCCCAGCATTTT. Amino acids: CASSPRKQGAFQPQHF.

Only a few counts were recorded for this clone. The CDR3 loop is CASRHDLSNSGYTF. In DNA form, the CDR3 reads TGTGCCAGCAGGCACGACCTTAGTAATTCTGGCTACACCTTC. The chain couples TRBV6-5 to TRBJ1-2; D unresolved. Germline V gene lookup returns CDR1 MNHEY and CDR2 SVGAGI. V was shortened by 6 bases and J by 7 bases, with 18 bases between the two germline ends. The CDR3 runs 14 residues.

This clone came up a few times. The genes are TRBV7-9 and TRBJ1-5; tentatively, D is TRBD1 (6 bases). CDR1 is SEHNR, CDR2 FQNEAQ, per germline (reference sequence). The CDR3 contains 15 residues. V was clipped by 5 bases and J by 2 bases, with 13 bases between them. CDR3 sequence (DNA): TGTGCCAGCAGCCGGACAGATGGGGGCAATCAGCCCCAGCATTTT. It codes for CASSRTDGGNQPQHF. Based on the CDR3 plus reference TRBV7-9 and TRBJ1-5, the full variable domain is DTGVSQNPRHKITKRGQNVTFRCDPISEHNRLYWYRQTLGQGPEFLTYFQNEAQLEKSRLLSDRFSAERPKGSFSTLEIQRTEQGDSAMYLCASSRTDGGNQPQHFGDGTRLSIL.

The V and J genes are TRBV7-2 and TRBJ1-2, with D uncertain. V was shortened by 1 base and J by 8 bases, with 14 bases between the two germline ends. The CDR3 sequence is 14 residues long. Germline V lookup: CDR1 SGHTA, CDR2 FQGNSA. CDR3 residues: CASSLGLIARGYTF. The CDR3 DNA follows: TGTGCCAGCAGCTTAGGACTCATAGCGCGAGGCTACACCTTC.